This T cell receptor beta chain was captured in a study of T-cell reconstitution after alpha-beta-depleted transplantation in children. With V trimmed by 0 bases and J by 3 bases, 6 bases remained unmatched. This CDR3 spans 18 amino acids. Preparation of the TCRbeta library involved a method that used unique molecular identifiers. TCRdb passed the PCR reads through MiXCR, listing each CDR3 protein once. The table includes hundreds of thousands of distinct CDR3 sequences, 16% detected once. V is TRBV12-3 or TRBV12-4 and J is TRBJ2-2, with TRBD2 matching over 11 bases. Sequenced here: PBMCs from the stem cell graft donor, sampled from the stem cell graft. The TCR comes from a human donor who donated a stem cell graft to a child with acute myeloid leukemia. The CDR3: CASSLAHLAGGYTGELFF. The CDR3, as DNA: TGTGCCAGCAGTTTAGCGCATCTAGCGGGGGGATACACCGGGGAGCTGTTTTTT.